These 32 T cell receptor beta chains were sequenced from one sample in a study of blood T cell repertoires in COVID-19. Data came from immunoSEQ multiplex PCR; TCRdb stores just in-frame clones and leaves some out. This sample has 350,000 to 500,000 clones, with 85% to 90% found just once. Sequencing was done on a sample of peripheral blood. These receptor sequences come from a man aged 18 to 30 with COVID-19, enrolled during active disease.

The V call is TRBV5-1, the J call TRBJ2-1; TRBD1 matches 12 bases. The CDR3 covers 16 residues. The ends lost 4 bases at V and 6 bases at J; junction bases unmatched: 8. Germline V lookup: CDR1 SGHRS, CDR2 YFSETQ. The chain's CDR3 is CASSGRDRGLGNEQFF. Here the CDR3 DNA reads TGCGCCAGCAGCGGCCGGGACAGGGGGCTCGGCAATGAGCAGTTCTTC.

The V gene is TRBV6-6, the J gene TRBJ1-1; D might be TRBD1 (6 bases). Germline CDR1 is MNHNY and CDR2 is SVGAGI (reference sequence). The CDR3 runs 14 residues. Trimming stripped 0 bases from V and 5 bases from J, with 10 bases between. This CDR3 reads CASSYSLQGTEAFF. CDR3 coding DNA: TGTGCCAGCAGTTACTCGCTCCAGGGGACTGAAGCTTTCTTT.

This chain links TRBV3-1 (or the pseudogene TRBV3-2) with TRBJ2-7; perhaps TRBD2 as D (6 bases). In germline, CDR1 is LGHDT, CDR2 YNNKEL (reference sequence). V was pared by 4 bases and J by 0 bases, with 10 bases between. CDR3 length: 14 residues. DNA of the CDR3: TGTGCCAGCAGCCTTCGCGGGGACTCCTACGAGCAGTACTTC. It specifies CASSLRGDSYEQYF.

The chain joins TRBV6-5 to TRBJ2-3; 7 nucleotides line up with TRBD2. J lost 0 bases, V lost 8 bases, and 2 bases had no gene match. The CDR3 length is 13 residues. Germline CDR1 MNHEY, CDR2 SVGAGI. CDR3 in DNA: TGTGCCAGCGGGGGGGACAGCACAGATACGCAGTATTTT. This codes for CASGGDSTDTQYF.

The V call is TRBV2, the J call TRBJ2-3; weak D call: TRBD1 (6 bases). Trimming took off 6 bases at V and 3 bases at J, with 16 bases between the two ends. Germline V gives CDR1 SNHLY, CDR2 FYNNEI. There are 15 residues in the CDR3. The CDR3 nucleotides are TGTGCCAGCAGGAAACAGGGCGCCGATACAGATACGCAGTATTTT. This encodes CASRKQGADTDTQYF.

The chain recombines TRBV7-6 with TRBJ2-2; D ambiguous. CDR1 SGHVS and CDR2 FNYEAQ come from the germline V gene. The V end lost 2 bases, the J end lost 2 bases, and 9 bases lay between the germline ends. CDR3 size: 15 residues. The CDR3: CASSLTRSNTGELFF. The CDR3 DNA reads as TGTGCCAGCAGCTTAACGAGGTCTAACACCGGGGAGCTGTTTTTT.

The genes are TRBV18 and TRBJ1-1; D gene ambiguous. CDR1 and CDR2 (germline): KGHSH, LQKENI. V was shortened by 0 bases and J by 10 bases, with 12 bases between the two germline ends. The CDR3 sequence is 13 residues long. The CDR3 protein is CASSPPNGGGAFF. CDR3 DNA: TGTGCCAGCTCACCACCGAATGGCGGAGGAGCTTTCTTT.

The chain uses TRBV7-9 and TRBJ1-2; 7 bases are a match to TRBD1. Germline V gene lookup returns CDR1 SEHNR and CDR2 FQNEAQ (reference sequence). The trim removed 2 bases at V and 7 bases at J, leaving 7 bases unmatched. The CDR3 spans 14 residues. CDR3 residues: CASSLPDRVAGYTF. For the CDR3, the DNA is TGTGCCAGCAGCTTACCCGACAGGGTGGCTGGCTACACCTTC.

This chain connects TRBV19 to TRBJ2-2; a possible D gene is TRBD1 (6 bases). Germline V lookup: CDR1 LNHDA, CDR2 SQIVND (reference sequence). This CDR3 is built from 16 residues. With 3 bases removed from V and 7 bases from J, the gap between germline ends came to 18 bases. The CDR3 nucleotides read TGTGCCAGTAGTATTAGGATACAGGGTATTGGCGGGGAGCTGTTTTTT. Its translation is CASSIRIQGIGGELFF.

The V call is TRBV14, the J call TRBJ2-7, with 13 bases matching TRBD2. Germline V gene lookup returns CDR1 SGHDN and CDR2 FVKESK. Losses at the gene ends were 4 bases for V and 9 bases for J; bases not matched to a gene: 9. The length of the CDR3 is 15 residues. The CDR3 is CASSPGLAGAGRQYF. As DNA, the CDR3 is TGTGCCAGCAGCCCTGGACTAGCGGGGGCGGGACGGCAGTACTTC.

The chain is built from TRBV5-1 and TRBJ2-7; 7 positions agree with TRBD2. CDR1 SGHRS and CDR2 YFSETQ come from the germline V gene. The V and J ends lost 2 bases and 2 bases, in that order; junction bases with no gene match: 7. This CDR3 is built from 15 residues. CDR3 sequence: CASSFRTSPPYEQYF. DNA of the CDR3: TGCGCCAGCAGCTTTAGGACTAGTCCCCCCTACGAGCAGTACTTC.

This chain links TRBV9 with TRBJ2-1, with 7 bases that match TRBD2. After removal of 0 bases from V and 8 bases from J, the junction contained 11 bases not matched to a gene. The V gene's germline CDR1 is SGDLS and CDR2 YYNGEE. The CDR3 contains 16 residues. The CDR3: CASSVGTAGYSDEQFF. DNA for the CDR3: TGTGCCAGCAGCGTAGGAACAGCGGGGTACTCGGATGAGCAGTTCTTC. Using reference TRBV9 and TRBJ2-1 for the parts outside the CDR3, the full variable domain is DSGVTQTPKHLITATGQRVTLRCSPRSGDLSVYWYQQSLDQGLQFLIQYYNGEERAKGNILERFSAQQFPDLHSELNLSSLELGDSALYFCASSVGTAGYSDEQFFGPGTRLTVL.

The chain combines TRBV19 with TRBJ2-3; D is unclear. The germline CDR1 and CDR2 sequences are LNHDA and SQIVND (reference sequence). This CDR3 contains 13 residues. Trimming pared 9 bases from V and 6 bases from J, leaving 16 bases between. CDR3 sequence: CASQMASADTQYF. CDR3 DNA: TGTGCCAGCCAAATGGCCAGTGCCGATACGCAGTATTTT.

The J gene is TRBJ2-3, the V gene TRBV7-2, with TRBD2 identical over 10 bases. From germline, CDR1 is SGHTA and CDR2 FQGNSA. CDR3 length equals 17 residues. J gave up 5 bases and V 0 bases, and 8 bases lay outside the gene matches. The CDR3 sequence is CASSLAPSGSWGDTQYF. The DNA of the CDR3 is TGTGCCAGCAGCTTAGCGCCTAGCGGGAGTTGGGGAGATACGCAGTATTTT. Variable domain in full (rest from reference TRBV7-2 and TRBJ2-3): GAGVSQSPSNKVTEKGKDVELRCDPISGHTALYWYRQSLGQGLEFLIYFQGNSAPDKSGLPSDRFSAERTGGSVSTLTIQRTQQEDSAVYLCASSLAPSGSWGDTQYFGPGTRLTVL.

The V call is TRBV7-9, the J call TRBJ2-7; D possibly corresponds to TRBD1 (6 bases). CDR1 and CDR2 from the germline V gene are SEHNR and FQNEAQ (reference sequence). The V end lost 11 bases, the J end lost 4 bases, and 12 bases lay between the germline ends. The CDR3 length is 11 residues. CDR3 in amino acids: CAVIQGYEQYF. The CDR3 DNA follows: TGTGCCGTTATTCAGGGGTACGAGCAGTACTTC.

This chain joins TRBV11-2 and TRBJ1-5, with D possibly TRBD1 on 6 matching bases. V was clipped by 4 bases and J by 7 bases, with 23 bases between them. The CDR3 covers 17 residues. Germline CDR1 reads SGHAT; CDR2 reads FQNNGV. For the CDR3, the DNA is TGTGCCAGCAGCTCGGGGTCGTCGCGAGGGGGTGAGCAGCCCCAGCATTTT. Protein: CASSSGSSRGGEQPQHF.

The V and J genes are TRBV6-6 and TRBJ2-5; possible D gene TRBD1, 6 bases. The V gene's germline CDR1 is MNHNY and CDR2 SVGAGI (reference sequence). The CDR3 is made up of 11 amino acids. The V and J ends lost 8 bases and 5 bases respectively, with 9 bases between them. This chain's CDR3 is CASGTGETQYF. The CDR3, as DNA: TGTGCCAGCGGAACAGGGGAGACCCAGTACTTC.

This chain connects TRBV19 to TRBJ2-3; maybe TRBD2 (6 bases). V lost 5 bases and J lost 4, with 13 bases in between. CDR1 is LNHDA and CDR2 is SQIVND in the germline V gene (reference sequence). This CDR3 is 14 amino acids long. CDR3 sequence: CASSARDSADTQYF. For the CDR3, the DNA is TGTGCCAGTAGTGCCCGGGACTCCGCAGATACGCAGTATTTT.

The CDR3 DNA sequence: TGCAGCGCCGGGTCCTCCTACGAGCAGTACTTC. Encoded protein: CSAGSSYEQYF. The chain employs TRBV29-1 and TRBJ2-7, with D unresolved. From germline, CDR1 is SQVTM and CDR2 ANQGSEA. Trimming stripped 7 bases from V and 0 bases from J, with 7 bases between. The CDR3 spans 11 residues.

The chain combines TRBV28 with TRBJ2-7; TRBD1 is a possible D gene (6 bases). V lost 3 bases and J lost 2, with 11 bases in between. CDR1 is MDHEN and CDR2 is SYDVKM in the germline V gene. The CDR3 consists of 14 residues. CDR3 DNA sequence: TGTGCCAGCAGTTTGCACAGGGTAACCTACGAGCAGTACTTC. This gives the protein CASSLHRVTYEQYF.

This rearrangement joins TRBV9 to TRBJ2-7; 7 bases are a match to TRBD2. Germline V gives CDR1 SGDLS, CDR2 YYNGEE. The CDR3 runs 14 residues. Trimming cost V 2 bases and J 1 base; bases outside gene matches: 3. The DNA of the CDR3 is TGTGCCAGCAGCGTGGCTAGCGGTTCCTACGAGCAGTACTTC. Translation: CASSVASGSYEQYF.

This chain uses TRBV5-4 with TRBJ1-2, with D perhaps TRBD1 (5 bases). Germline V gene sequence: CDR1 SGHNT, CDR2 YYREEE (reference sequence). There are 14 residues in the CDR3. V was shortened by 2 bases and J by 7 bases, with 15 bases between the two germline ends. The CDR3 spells CASSFRGGLGGYTF. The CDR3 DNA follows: TGTGCCAGCAGCTTTCGCGGGGGACTAGGTGGCTACACCTTC. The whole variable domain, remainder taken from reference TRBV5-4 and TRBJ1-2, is ETGVTQSPTHLIKTRGQQVTLRCSSQSGHNTVSWYQQALGQGPQFIFQYYREEENGRGNFPPRFSGLQFPNYSSELNVNALELDDSALYLCASSFRGGLGGYTFGSGTRLTVV.

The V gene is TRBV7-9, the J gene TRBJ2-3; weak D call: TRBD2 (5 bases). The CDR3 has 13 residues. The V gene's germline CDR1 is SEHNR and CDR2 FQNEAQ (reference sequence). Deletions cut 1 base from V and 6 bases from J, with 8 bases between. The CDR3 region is CASSLEERDTQYF. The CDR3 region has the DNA TGTGCCAGCAGCTTAGAGGAGCGGGATACGCAGTATTTT.

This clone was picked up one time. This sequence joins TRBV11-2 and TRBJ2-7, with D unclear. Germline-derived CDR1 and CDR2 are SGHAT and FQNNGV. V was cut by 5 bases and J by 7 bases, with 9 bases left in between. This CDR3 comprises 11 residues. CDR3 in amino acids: CASSAFEEQYF. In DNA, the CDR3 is TGTGCCAGCAGCGCCTTTGAGGAGCAGTACTTC.

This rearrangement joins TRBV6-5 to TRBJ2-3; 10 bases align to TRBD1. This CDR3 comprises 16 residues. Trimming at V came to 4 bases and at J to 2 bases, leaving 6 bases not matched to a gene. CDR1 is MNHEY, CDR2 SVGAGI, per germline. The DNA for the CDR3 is TGTGCCAGCAGTTTTACCGGGACAGGGGTCACAGATACGCAGTATTTT. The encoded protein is CASSFTGTGVTDTQYF.

The chain's CDR3 is CASSPLNSYEQYF. In nucleotides, the CDR3 is TGTGCCAGCTCACCACTTAACAGCTACGAGCAGTACTTC. The chain links TRBV18 to TRBJ2-7; D gene ambiguous. Germline V gene lookup returns CDR1 KGHSH and CDR2 LQKENI. The V end lost 1 base, the J end lost 3 bases, and 7 bases lay between the germline ends. This CDR3 has 13 residues.

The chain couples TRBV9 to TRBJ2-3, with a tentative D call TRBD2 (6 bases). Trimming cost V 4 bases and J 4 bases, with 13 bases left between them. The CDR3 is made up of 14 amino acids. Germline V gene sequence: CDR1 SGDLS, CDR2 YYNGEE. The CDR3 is CASSLGEVPDTQYF. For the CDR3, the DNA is TGTGCCAGCAGCCTTGGGGAGGTTCCAGATACGCAGTATTTT.

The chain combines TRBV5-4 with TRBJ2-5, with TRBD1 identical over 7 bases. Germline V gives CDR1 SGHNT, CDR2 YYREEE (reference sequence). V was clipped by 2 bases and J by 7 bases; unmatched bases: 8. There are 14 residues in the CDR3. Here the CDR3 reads CASSFKGALGTQYF. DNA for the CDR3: TGTGCCAGCAGCTTTAAGGGGGCTTTGGGGACCCAGTACTTC.

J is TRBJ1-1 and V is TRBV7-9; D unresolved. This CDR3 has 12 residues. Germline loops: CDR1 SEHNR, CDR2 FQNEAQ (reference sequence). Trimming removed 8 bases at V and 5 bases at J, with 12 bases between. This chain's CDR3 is CASRALRTEAFF. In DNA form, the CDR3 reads TGTGCCAGCCGAGCCCTGAGGACTGAAGCTTTCTTT.

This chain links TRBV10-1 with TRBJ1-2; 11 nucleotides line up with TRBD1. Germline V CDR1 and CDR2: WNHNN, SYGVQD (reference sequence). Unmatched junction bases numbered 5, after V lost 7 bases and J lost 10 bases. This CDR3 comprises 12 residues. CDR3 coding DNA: TGCGCCAGCACGGACAGGGGGCTGGCCTACACCTTC. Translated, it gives CASTDRGLAYTF.

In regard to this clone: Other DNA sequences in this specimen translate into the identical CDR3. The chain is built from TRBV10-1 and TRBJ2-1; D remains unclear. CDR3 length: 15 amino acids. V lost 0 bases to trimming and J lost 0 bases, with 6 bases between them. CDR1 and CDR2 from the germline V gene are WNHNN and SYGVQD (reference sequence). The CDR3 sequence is CASSESAVSYNEQFF. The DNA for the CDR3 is TGCGCCAGCAGTGAGTCGGCGGTCTCCTACAATGAGCAGTTCTTC.

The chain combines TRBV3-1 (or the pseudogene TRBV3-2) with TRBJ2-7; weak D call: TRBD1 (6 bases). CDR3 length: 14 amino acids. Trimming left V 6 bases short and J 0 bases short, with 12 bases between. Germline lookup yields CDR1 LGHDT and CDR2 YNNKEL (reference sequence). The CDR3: CASRGRGNSYEQYF. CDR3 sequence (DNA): TGTGCCAGCAGGGGTAGGGGGAACTCCTACGAGCAGTACTTC.